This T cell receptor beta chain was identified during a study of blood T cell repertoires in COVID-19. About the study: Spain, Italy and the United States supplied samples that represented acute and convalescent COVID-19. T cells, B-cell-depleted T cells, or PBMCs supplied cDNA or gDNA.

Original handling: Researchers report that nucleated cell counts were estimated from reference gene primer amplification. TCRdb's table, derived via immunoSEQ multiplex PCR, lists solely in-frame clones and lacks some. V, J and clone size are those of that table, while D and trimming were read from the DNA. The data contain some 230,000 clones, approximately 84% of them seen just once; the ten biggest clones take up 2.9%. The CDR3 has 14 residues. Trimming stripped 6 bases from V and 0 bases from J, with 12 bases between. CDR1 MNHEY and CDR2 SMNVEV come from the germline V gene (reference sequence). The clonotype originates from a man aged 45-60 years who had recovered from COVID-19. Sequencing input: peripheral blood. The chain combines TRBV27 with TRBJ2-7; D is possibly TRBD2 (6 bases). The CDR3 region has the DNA TGTGCCAGCAGCCCTAAGGAGGGCTCCTACGAGCAGTACTTC. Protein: CASSPKEGSYEQYF.